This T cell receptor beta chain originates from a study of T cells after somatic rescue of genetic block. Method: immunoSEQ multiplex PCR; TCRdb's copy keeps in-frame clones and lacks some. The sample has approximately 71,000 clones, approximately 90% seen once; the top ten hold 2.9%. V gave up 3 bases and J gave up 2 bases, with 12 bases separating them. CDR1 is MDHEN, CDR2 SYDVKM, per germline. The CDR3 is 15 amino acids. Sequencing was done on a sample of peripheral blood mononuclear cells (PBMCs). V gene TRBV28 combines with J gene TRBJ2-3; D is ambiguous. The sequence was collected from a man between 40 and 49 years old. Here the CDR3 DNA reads TGTGCCAGCAGTTTGTCGACGTACCACACAGATACGCAGTATTTT. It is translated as CASSLSTYHTDTQYF.